Described below is a single T cell receptor (beta chain) sequence and its context. The data are from a study of blood T cell repertoires in COVID-19. Germline V gene sequence: CDR1 SGHTA, CDR2 FQGTGA. The CDR3 is 13 residues long. V lost 5 bases to trimming and J lost 6 bases, with 10 bases between them. As processed by the authors: Estimated nucleated cell counts came from reference gene primer amplification. The data were produced by immunoSEQ multiplex PCR, yet TCRdb's version contains in-frame clones alone and is incomplete. The V and J calls and the clone size are those of that table, but D and trimming were determined from the DNA. This sample has about 250,000 clones; around nine tenths occur once, and the top ten carry around 0.99%.

The clonotype originates from a middle-aged woman who had recovered from COVID-19. The chain has TRBV7-3 and TRBJ2-2, with D possibly TRBD2 on 6 matching bases. Material for sequencing was peripheral blood. CDR3 coding DNA: TGTGCCAGCAGCCCAAGCGGGCCCGGGGAGCTGTTTTTT. Protein sequence: CASSPSGPGELFF.